This T cell receptor beta chain was documented in a study of T cells after yellow fever vaccination. Study-level results: Most primary-vaccination clones recurred post-booster (roughly 96% CD4, 88% CD8). Peak timing came faster in the weaker secondary response, day 5 versus 15. CD4 and CD8 compartments shared a small share of clonotypes, likely from convergent recombination.

In this sample, this clonotype turned up a few times. Its specificity is not known. By 5'RACE template switching, TCR cDNA was produced, with a universal primer site and UMIs added in the process. TCRdb re-derived calls from the 5' RACE reads in MiXCR, one entry per CDR3 protein. The table lists around 530,000 distinct CDR3 sequences, about 17% of them singletons. V was cut by 4 bases and J by 0 bases, with 15 bases left in between. Germline CDR1 MNHEY, CDR2 SMNVEV (reference sequence). CDR3 length: 17 residues. This TCR came from a man between 18 and 29 years old who received the YFV17D yellow fever vaccine. This rearrangement joins TRBV27 to TRBJ1-4, with D tentatively TRBD1 (6 bases). This specimen consisted of PBMCs, obtained 4 to 5 days after the first yellow fever vaccination. The CDR3, as DNA: TGTGCCAGCAGTTCAGAAGGGGGTACCTCAACTAATGAAAAACTGTTTTTT. The encoded protein is CASSSEGGTSTNEKLFF.